The sequence of this T cell receptor beta chain was determined in a study of metastatic and nonmetastatic thyroid tumors. Trimming took off 3 bases at V and 5 bases at J, with 18 bases between the two ends. This CDR3 contains 17 residues. CDR1 SGHRS and CDR2 YFSETQ come from the germline V gene. MiXCR re-clonotyped the PCR reads for TCRdb. The repertoire holds 30,000 to 35,000 clones, with 25% to 30% as singletons. This clone is medium-sized by share. Each patient went into thyroid surgery without having received any treatment. The gene calls are TRBV5-1 and TRBJ1-6, with a tentative D call TRBD1 (5 bases). The specimen was blood. The sequence was collected from a female donor with papillary thyroid cancer or a benign thyroid nodule (not recorded which). Some clones in this sample may be carry-over from other donors' samples. The CDR3 nucleotides read TGCGCCAGCAGCTCGTTACAGGAGGGCTTTGATAATTCACCCCTCCACTTT. As protein: CASSSLQEGFDNSPLHF.